The 2 T cell receptor beta chains in this list originate from one sample, sequenced in a study of early T cells in non-severe SARS-CoV-2 infection. TCRdb ran MiXCR on the 5' RACE reads and lists one entry per CDR3 protein. The repertoire consists of tens of thousands of distinct CDR3 sequences, with roughly 13% occurring once and the leading ten covering 1.4%. The source material was whole blood. These receptors were collected from an adult who was a healthcare worker with PCR-confirmed SARS-CoV-2 infection or an uninfected control (not recorded which).

This chain connects TRBV20-1 to TRBJ1-2, with 8 bases aligning to TRBD1. Germline CDR1 and CDR2: DFQATT and SNEGSKA (reference sequence). Trimming cost V 6 bases and J 5 bases; bases outside gene matches: 5. This CDR3 is 12 amino acids long. CDR3 coding DNA: TGCAGTGCGAAGGACAGGGTGTATGGCTACACCTTC. Protein: CSAKDRVYGYTF.

This clonotype was seen a handful of times. The genes are TRBV4-3 and TRBJ2-7; the D is unclear. This CDR3 is 13 amino acids long. Trimming cost V 4 bases and J 1 base, with 8 bases left between them. The germline gives CDR1 LGHNA, CDR2 YSLEER. This chain's CDR3 is CASSPTRSYEQYF. The CDR3 nucleotides read TGCGCCAGCAGCCCCACTCGTTCCTACGAGCAGTACTTC.